The present entry profiles one TCR beta chain with its context. Fresh-frozen tumor tissue and more than two years of survival data were available for all. Only in-frame clones appear in the TCRdb table, and some are missing; sequencing was by immunoSEQ multiplex PCR. The sample yields about 95,000 clones, 85% seen once. These data are taken from a study of glioma-infiltrating T cells after dendritic cell vaccination. Looking at the study overall: Patients received autologous tumor lysate-pulsed dendritic cell vaccination between 2003 and 2012. Monocyte-derived dendritic cells, cultured approximately 7 days with IL-4 and GM-CSF, were pulsed with autologous tumor lysate.

The sequence came from a human donor with glioblastoma. The sequencing here drew on blood, taken before dendritic cell vaccination.

CDR3: CASSLGVLYEQYF. In nucleotides, the CDR3 is TGTGCCAGCAGCTTAGGCGTTCTCTACGAGCAGTACTTC. The chain carries TRBV7-2 and TRBJ2-7, with D uncertain. This CDR3 has 13 amino acids. Per germline, CDR1 SGHTA and CDR2 FQGNSA. The V end was cut by 1 base, the J end by 3 bases, with 7 bases between.